The entry below gives a single T cell receptor (beta chain) sequence along with its context. This specimen belongs to a study of patients and donors after allogeneic stem cell transplantation. This CDR3 is built from 14 residues. V shed 10 bases and J 8 bases; nucleotides not matched to a gene: 11. The germline CDR1 and CDR2 sequences are SNHLY and FYNNEI. TCRdb re-analysed the RT-PCR reads in MiXCR, keeping a single row per CDR3 protein. The table has about 410,000 distinct CDR3 sequences, 15% to 20% seen once. The receptor was isolated from a human donor who was either an allogeneic HSCT recipient or a stem cell or donor lymphocyte infusion donor (not recorded which). It is not recorded whose cells these are; they may come from a transplant donor. The J gene is TRBJ2-2, the V gene TRBV2, with 9 positions matching TRBD1. Sequenced: blood, either unsorted or a sorted T cell fraction (not recorded which). Here the CDR3 DNA reads TGTGCCAACTACCGGGACAGGGATTCGGGGGAGCTGTTTTTT. It encodes CANYRDRDSGELFF.